This TCR beta chain was documented in a study of early T cells in non-severe SARS-CoV-2 infection. Study details: RNA in bulk from unsorted whole blood was sequenced, and chains were unpaired. The study, taken as a whole, reports: The matching step, a VDJdb search, favored anti-spike CD8 responses and missed private and CD4 specificities.

Researchers tagged individual cDNA molecules with unique molecular identifiers. Each CDR3 protein is one row after TCRdb ran MiXCR on the 5' RACE reads. Of 70,000 to 90,000 distinct CDR3 sequences in the sample, 10% were seen once. Unmatched junction bases numbered 11, after V lost 9 bases and J lost 0 bases. The CDR3 spans 17 residues. Germline V lookup: CDR1 SEHNR, CDR2 FQNEAQ (reference sequence). This clonotype has ten or more counts. Its specificity is not known. This receptor was taken from an adult who was a healthcare worker with PCR-confirmed SARS-CoV-2 infection or an uninfected control (not recorded which). The sequenced sample was whole blood, obtained at baseline. The chain is built from TRBV7-9 and TRBJ2-1, with TRBD2 identical over 10 bases. CDR3 loop: CASPSGPSGSSYNEQFF. The CDR3 DNA is TGTGCCAGTCCCAGCGGGCCTAGCGGGAGCTCCTACAATGAGCAGTTCTTC.